This entry lists 10 T cell receptor beta chains sequenced from one sample in a study of metastatic and nonmetastatic thyroid tumors. Nobody among the patients had been given any treatment before thyroid surgery. TCRdb reprocessed the PCR reads via MiXCR. The sample lists about 92,000 clones; 14% to 15% were seen once. The specimen sequenced was blood. The receptors were gathered from a female donor with papillary thyroid cancer or a benign thyroid nodule (not recorded which). Some clones in this sample may be carry-over from other donors' samples.

This clone appeared many times. This chain uses TRBV18 with TRBJ2-5; TRBD2 aligns across 9 bases. Germline V gene lookup returns CDR1 KGHSH and CDR2 LQKENI. J lost 5 bases, V lost 1 base, and 5 bases had no gene match. This CDR3 region has 15 residues. The CDR3 here is CASSPLAGAGETQYF. In DNA, the CDR3 is TGTGCCAGCTCACCACTAGCGGGGGCTGGGGAGACCCAGTACTTC.

This clone has only a few counts. The rearrangement joins TRBV4-1 to TRBJ2-1; 7 nucleotides agree with TRBD2. V shed 1 base and J 0 bases; nucleotides not matched to a gene: 3. The CDR3 loop spans 16 amino acids. Looked up from germline, CDR1 is MGHRA and CDR2 is YSYEKL. The chain's CDR3 is CASSQAAGDSYNEQFF. The CDR3 nucleotides read TGCGCCAGCAGCCAAGCGGCGGGGGACTCCTACAATGAGCAGTTCTTC.

Worth noting for this clone: A much larger clone lies one base from this, so it may be a read error. The chain links TRBV10-3 to TRBJ2-3; a weak D match, TRBD1 (5 bases). Germline V gene sequence: CDR1 ENHRY, CDR2 SYGVKD. The CDR3 has 15 amino acids. This CDR3 is CAIRANRTRTGTQYF. Written as DNA, the CDR3 is TGTGCCATCAGAGCTAACAGGACACGCACAGGTACGCAGTATTTT.

This clone was observed many times. The rearrangement uses TRBV5-1 and TRBJ2-4, with D possibly being TRBD1 or TRBD2 (7 bases each). Germline lookup yields CDR1 SGHRS and CDR2 YFSETQ. This CDR3 region has 17 residues. V gave up 3 bases and J gave up 0 bases, with 16 bases separating them. The CDR3 region is CASSSGEGAVAKNIQYF. CDR3 DNA sequence: TGCGCCAGCAGCTCGGGGGAGGGGGCAGTAGCCAAAAACATTCAGTACTTC.

This clone was recorded many times. This rearrangement joins TRBV18 to TRBJ1-2, with D unclear. The germline CDR1 and CDR2 sequences are KGHSH and LQKENI. Trimming removed 2 bases from V and 4 bases from J, with 17 bases in between. The CDR3 loop spans 16 amino acids. This CDR3 reads CASSPIESGPSYGYTF. CDR3 coding DNA: TGTGCCAGCTCACCAATTGAGTCCGGTCCTTCCTATGGCTACACCTTC.

At least ten counts were recorded for this clone. The V call is TRBV29-1, the J call TRBJ2-7, with 8 bases aligning to TRBD2. With 4 bases clipped from V and 4 bases from J, the junction kept 9 bases outside the gene matches. From germline, CDR1 is SQVTM and CDR2 ANQGSEA. This CDR3 has 14 residues. In nucleotides, the CDR3 is TGCAGCGTTGTCGGGGGGGCGACCAATTACGAGCAGTACTTC. Translated, it gives CSVVGGATNYEQYF.

The rearrangement joins TRBV9 to TRBJ2-2; 9 bases align to TRBD2. The CDR3 has 17 amino acids. Germline CDR1 SGDLS, CDR2 YYNGEE. With V trimmed by 1 base and J by 1 base, 5 bases remained unmatched. DNA for the CDR3: TGTGCCAGCAGCGTATCCCTAGCGGGGCTGAACACCGGGGAGCTGTTTTTT. Translation gives CASSVSLAGLNTGELFF.

This clone has ten or more counts. The genes are TRBV7-2 and TRBJ2-3; D remains unclear. Germline CDR1 reads SGHTA; CDR2 reads FQGNSA. The V end lost 6 bases, the J end lost 1 base, and 11 bases lay between the germline ends. CDR3 length: 14 amino acids. The CDR3 is CASSTSAGTDTQYF. The CDR3 nucleotides are TGTGCCAGCAGTACCAGTGCCGGCACAGATACGCAGTATTTT.

This clone came up many times. This chain connects TRBV6-2 or TRBV6-3 to TRBJ2-5, with D possibly matching TRBD2 (6 bases). The CDR3 is made up of 14 amino acids. The germline V gene has CDR1 MNHEY and CDR2 SVGEGT. V lost 9 bases and J lost 5, with 19 bases in between. The CDR3 protein is CASSTGVSSETQYF. DNA for the CDR3: TGTGCCAGTAGTACGGGAGTCAGTAGTGAGACCCAGTACTTC.

This clone was recorded at least ten times. V gene TRBV24-1 combines with J gene TRBJ1-4; 7 bases are a match to TRBD1. In germline, CDR1 is KGHDR, CDR2 SFDVKD. The CDR3 length is 15 residues. Unmatched junction bases numbered 6, after V lost 4 bases and J lost 5 bases. The CDR3: CATSDPTGANEKLFF. CDR3 coding DNA: TGTGCCACCAGTGACCCCACAGGGGCCAATGAAAAACTGTTTTTT.